This T cell receptor beta chain came from a study of neoadjuvant anti-PD-1 for oral cavity cancer (dated by TCRdb to the early 2020s). About the study as a whole: Patients mostly received three to four biweekly doses of nivolumab at 3 mg/kg before curative-intent surgical resection. The parent correlative cohort included about a dozen patients, with an approximately 32% response rate. Patients who did not progress were given a fourth nivolumab dose at about day 43 and had definitive surgical resection on days 50-56. Patients with complete response, partial response or stable disease by RECIST 1.1 were defined as responders, whereas patients with progression were defined as non-responders. The investigation overall reported the following: Only a few patients per response group were included in the TCR analyses, and the authors called for validation in larger cohorts. Higher pretreatment blood TCRbeta clonality and lower post-treatment tumor TCRbeta clonality were correlated with higher pretreatment blood Treg/Th17 ratios. Greater tumor shrinkage correlated with larger post-treatment sizes of preexisting intratumoral clones, which suggests that expansion of preexisting clones contributed to response.

A few counts support this clone. This receptor's antigen is unknown. Base qualities are not at hand, and no much larger clone is one base apart. Per the publication, the time point label means: before neoadjuvant nivolumab. Patients were newly diagnosed with stage II-IVA oral cavity squamous cell carcinoma and had received no prior systemic or radiation treatment. The cohort was composed of patients with HPV-negative, locally advanced oral cavity squamous cell carcinoma. Samples were obtained from a longitudinal correlative study of a single-arm phase II trial of neoadjuvant nivolumab in oral cavity squamous cell carcinoma. Genomic DNA-based TCRbeta sequencing was performed on subject-matched pre- and post-treatment PBMCs and tumors from three responders and three non-responders. For tumor tissue, genomic DNA extraction relied on the Maxwell RSC DNA from Tissue kit. For survey sequencing of tumor libraries, mostly around 4.9 ug of input genomic DNA was used, and two replicates were run per sample. TCRbeta libraries were prepared with the immunoSEQ hsTCRbeta kit according to the manufacturer's instructions. The finished libraries were brought together in one pool at 2.5 to 3.5 nM, which was then read using an Illumina NovaSeq 6000 S4 flow cell. The authors processed their data as follows. Raw data preprocessing and quality control were performed with the immunoSEQ Analyzer. The analysis was restricted to productive rearrangements, with each unique CDR3 amino acid sequence defining a clonotype. Repertoire clonality was estimated as the Gini-Simpson index, computed with the R package tcR. Student's t test was used to compare Gini indices, while Pearson correlation assessed associations with tumor size change. Entries here come from immuneACCESS through TCRdb and include only in-frame sequences with V and J called. Some clones fail to appear in such tables; in the studies checked, an unresolved V gene covers under half of the shortfall, and the cause of the remainder is unknown. Clone size and the V and J calls come from that table; the DNA yielded D and trimming. In all, the sample holds several thousand clones, and roughly 70% of those were seen once. The ten largest clones add up to roughly 8.7% of the sample.

V loses 2 bases at its end and J loses 7 bases; junction bases beyond the gene matches: 8. The germline V gene (reference sequence) specifies GTSNPN as CDR1 and SVGIG as CDR2. From the cysteine through the phenylalanine, the CDR3 covers 14 amino acids. The retained sequence is limited to the CDR3, 42 bases, with the frame set at the first base. Sample: tumor tissue, taken before nivolumab (anti-PD-1) treatment. This sequence uses TRBV30 and TRBJ1-5, with TRBD1 identical over 7 junction bases. The TCR was taken from a person aged 35-79 years with oral cavity squamous cell carcinoma. This receptor carries the CDR3 CAWSKRGGRQPQHF. The DNA reads TGTGCCTGGAGTAAGAGAGGGGGCCGGCAGCCCCAGCATTTT.